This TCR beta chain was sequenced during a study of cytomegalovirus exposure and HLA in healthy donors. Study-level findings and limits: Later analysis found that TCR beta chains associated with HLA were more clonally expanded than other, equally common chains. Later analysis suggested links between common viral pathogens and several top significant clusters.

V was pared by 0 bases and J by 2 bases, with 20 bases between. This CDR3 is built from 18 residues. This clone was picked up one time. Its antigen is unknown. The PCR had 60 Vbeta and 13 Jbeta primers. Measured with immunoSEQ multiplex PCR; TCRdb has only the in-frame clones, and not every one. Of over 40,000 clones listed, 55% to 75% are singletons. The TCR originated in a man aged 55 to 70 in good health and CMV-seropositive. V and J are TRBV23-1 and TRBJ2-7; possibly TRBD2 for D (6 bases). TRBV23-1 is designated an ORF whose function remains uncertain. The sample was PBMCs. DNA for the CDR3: TGCGCCAGCAGTCAATCGATACCGACTAGGGGCGACCCCTACGAGCAGTACTTC. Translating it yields CASSQSIPTRGDPYEQYF.